This T cell receptor (beta chain) is from a study of blood T cell repertoires in COVID-19. Study-wide background: COVID-19 samples, acute and convalescent, were from the United States, Italy and Spain. Sources were T cells, B-cell-depleted T cells, or PBMCs; the material itself was cDNA or gDNA.

The CDR3 spans 12 residues. Germline CDR1 and CDR2: SQVTM and ANQGSEA. V was cut by 7 bases and J by 1 base, with 11 bases left in between. In the original processing: Nucleated cell number was recorded as an estimate derived from reference gene primer amplification. Using immunoSEQ multiplex PCR, the repertoire was profiled, and TCRdb retains in-frame clones only, with some absent. V and J calls and clone size are given by that table; D and trimming were obtained from the DNA. The sample contains over 200,000 clones, about 90% of which appear only once. The gene calls are TRBV29-1 and TRBJ2-7; tentative D call: TRBD2 (5 bases). The TCR comes from a man aged 40-50 years with active or convalescent COVID-19. Sequencing was carried out using peripheral blood. The CDR3 is CSGSRGSYEQYF. The DNA for the CDR3 is TGCAGCGGTTCTCGGGGTTCCTACGAGCAGTACTTC.